This TCR beta chain appears in the sequencing data of a study of cytomegalovirus exposure and HLA in healthy donors. Study-level results: Researchers catalogued roughly 150 TCR beta chains as cytomegalovirus-associated. The authors assumed roughly uniform sequencing depth across donors for presence/absence analyses. The study reported that TCR beta sequences accurately predicted HLA-A and HLA-B alleles in most subjects. It was only CMV serostatus that was available as immune exposure information.

This clone was detected once. What it binds is unknown. A multiplex PCR was run with 60 Vbeta primers and 13 Jbeta primers. The assay was immunoSEQ multiplex PCR, and TCRdb's table has in-frame clones only and misses some. The sample lists about 260,000 clones, approximately 85% occurring once. The CDR3 totals 15 residues. Germline CDR1 and CDR2: LNHDA and SQIVND (reference sequence). V lost 2 bases to trimming and J lost 5 bases, with 10 bases between them. The chain has TRBV19 and TRBJ2-6; TRBD2 might be the D (7 bases). The sequenced sample was PBMCs. The sequence was obtained from a woman in her thirties or forties in good health and CMV-seropositive. In DNA form, the CDR3 reads TGTGCCAGTAGTATACGGGGGGCAAGGGCCAACGTCCTGACTTTC. Amino acid sequence: CASSIRGARANVLTF.